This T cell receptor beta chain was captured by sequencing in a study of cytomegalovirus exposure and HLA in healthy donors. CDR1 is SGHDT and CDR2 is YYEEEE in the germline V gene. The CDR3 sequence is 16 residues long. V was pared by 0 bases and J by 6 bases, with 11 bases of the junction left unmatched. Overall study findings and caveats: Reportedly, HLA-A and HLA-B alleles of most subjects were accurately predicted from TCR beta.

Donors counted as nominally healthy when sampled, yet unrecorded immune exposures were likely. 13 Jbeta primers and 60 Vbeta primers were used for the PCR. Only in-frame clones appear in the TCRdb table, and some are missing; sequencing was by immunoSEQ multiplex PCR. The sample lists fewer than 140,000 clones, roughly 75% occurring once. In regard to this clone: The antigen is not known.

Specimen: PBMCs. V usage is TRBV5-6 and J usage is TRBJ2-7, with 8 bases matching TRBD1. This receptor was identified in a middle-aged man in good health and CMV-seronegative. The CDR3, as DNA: TGTGCCAGCAGCTTGGTCGGTGGTCCAGGGGGCTCCGAGCAGTACTTC. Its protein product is CASSLVGGPGGSEQYF. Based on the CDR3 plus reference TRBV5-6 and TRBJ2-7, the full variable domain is DAGVTQSPTHLIKTRGQQVTLRCSPKSGHDTVSWYQQALGQGPQFIFQYYEEEERQRGNFPDRFSGHQFPNYSSELNVNALLLGDSALYLCASSLVGGPGGSEQYFGPGTRLTVT.